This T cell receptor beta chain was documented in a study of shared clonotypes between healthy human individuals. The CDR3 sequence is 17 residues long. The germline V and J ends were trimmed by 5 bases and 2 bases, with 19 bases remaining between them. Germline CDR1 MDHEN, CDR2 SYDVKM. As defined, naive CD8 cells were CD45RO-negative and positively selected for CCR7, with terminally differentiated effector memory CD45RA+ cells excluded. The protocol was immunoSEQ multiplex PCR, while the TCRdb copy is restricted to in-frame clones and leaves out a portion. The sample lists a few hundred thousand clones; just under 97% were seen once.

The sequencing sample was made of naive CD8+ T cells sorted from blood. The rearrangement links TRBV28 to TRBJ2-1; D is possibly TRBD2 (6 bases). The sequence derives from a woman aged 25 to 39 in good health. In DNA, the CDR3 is TGTGCCAGCAGTGACCCCTATAGGCGGGGAACCTACAATGAGCAGTTCTTC. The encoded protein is CASSDPYRRGTYNEQFF.